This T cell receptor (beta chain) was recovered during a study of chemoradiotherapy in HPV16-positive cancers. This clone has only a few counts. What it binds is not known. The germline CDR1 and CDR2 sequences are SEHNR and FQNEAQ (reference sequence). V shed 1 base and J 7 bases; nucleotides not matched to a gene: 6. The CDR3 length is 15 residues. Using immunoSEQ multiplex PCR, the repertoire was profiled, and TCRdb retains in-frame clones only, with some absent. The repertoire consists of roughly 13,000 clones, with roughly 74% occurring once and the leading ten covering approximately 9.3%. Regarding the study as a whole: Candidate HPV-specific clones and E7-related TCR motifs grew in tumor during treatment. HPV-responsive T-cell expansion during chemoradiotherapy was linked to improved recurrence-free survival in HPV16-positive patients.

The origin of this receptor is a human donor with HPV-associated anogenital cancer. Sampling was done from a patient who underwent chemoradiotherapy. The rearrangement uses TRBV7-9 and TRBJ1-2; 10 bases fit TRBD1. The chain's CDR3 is CASSLGGQGPGGYTF. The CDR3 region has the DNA TGTGCCAGCAGCTTAGGGGGACAGGGGCCAGGTGGCTACACCTTC.